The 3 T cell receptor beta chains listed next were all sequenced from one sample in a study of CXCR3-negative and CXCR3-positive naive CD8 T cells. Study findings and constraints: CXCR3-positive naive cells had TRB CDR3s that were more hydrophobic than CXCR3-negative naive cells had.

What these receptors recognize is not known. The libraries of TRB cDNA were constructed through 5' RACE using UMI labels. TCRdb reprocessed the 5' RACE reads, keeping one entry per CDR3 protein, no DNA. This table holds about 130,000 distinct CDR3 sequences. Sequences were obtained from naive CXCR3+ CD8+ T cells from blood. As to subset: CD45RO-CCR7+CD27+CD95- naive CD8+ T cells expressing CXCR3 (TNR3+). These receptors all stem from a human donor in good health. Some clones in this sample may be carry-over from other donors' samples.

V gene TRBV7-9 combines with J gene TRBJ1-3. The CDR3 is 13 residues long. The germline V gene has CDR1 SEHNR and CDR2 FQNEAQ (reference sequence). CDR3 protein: CASSFLEGNTIYF.

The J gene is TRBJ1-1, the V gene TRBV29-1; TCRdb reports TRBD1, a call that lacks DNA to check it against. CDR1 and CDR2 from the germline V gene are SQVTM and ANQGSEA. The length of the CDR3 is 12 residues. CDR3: CSVDFGGTEAFF.

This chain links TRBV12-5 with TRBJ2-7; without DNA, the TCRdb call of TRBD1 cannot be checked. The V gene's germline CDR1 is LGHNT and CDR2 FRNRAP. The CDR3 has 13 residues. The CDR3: CASGLYGGHEQYF.